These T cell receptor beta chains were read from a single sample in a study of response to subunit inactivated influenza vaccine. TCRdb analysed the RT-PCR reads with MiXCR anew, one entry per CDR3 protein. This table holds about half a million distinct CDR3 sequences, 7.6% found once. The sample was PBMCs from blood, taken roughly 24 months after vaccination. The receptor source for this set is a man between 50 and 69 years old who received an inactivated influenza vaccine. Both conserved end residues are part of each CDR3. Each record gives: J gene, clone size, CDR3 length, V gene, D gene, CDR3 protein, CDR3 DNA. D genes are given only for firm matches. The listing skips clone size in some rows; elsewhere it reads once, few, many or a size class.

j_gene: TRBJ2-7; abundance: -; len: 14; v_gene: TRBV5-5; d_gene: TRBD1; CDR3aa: CASSYRQGMYEQYF; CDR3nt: TGTGCCAGCAGCTACCGACAGGGTATGTACGAGCAGTACTTC
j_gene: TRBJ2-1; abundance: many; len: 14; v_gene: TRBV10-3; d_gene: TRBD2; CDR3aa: CATWTSGSPNEQFF; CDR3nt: TGTGCCACCTGGACTAGCGGGAGCCCCAATGAGCAGTTCTTC
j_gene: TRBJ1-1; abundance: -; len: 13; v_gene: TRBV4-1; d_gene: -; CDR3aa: CASQGHMNTEAFF; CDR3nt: TGCGCCAGCCAAGGACATATGAACACTGAAGCTTTCTTT
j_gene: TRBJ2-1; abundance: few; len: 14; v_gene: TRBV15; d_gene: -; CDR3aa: CATSSVGYYNEQFF; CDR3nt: TGTGCCACCAGCAGCGTGGGCTATTACAATGAGCAGTTCTTC
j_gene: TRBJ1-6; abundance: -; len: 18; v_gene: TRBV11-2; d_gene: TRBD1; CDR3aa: CASSSRFTGGAWNSPLHF; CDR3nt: TGTGCCAGCAGCTCCCGTTTCACAGGGGGCGCGTGGAATTCACCCCTCCACTTT
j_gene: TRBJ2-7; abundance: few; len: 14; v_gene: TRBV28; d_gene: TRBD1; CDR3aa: CASSRQGRRYEQYF; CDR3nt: TGTGCCAGCAGTAGACAGGGCCGACGCTACGAGCAGTACTTC
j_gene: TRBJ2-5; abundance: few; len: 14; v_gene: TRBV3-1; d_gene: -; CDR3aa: CASSQDWGEETQYF; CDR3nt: TGTGCCAGCAGCCAAGATTGGGGTGAGGAGACCCAGTACTTC
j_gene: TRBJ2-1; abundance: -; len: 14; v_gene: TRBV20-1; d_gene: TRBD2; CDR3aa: CSASDQRGPNEQFF; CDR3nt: TGCAGTGCTAGTGACCAGCGGGGACCCAATGAGCAGTTCTTC
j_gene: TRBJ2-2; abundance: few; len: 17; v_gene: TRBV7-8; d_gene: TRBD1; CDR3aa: CASSWGPGQGNTGELFF; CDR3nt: TGTGCCAGCAGCTGGGGCCCGGGACAGGGAAACACCGGGGAGCTGTTTTTT
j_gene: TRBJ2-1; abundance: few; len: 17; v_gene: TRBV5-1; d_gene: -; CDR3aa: CASSSPHGRQENNEQFF; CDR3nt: TGCGCCAGCAGCTCCCCCCACGGAAGACAGGAAAACAATGAGCAGTTCTTC
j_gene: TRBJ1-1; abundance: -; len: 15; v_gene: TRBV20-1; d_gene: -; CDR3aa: CSARVLSWSNTEAFF; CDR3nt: TGCAGTGCTAGAGTGTTAAGTTGGTCGAACACTGAAGCTTTCTTT
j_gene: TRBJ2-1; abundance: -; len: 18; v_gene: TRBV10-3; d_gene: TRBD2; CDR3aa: CAISESMPSGSRGDEQFF; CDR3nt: TGTGCCATCAGTGAGTCGATGCCGAGCGGGAGTAGAGGAGATGAGCAGTTCTTC
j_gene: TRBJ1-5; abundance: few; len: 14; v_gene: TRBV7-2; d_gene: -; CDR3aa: CASSESSVKQPQHF; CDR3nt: TGTGCCAGCAGCGAAAGCTCAGTGAAACAGCCCCAGCATTTT
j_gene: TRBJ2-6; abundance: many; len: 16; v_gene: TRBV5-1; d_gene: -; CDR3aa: CASSFGPNSGANVLTF; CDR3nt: TGCGCCAGCAGCTTTGGACCGAACTCTGGGGCCAACGTCCTGACTTTC
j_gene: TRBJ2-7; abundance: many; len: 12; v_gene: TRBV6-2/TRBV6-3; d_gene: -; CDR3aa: CASIHYSYEQYF; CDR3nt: TGTGCCAGCATCCATTACAGCTACGAGCAGTACTTC
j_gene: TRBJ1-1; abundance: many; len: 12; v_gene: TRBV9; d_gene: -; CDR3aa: CASSPDTIEAFF; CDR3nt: TGTGCCAGCAGCCCTGACACGATTGAAGCTTTCTTT